This TCR beta chain was sequenced during a study of blood T cell repertoires in COVID-19. The data were produced by immunoSEQ multiplex PCR, yet TCRdb's version contains in-frame clones alone and is incomplete. The table records approximately 210,000 clones, approximately 80% of them present only once. This clone was counted only a few times. Recruitment covered about 25 US areas and drew participants whose ages spanned roughly 18 to 89 years. What the recovered Cohort 3 donors had was two negative PCRs, clearance, or symptom resolution. Source material: PBMCs or T cells enriched from blood (not recorded which). The receptor was derived from a woman aged 55-70 years who had recovered from COVID-19.

The CDR3: CASSPPGQGARNTIYF. The CDR3 DNA reads as TGTGCCAGTAGTCCCCCGGGACAGGGGGCGCGGAACACCATATATTTT. V is TRBV19 and J is TRBJ1-3; 12 positions match TRBD1. The CDR3 covers 16 residues. Trimming took 5 bases from V and 7 from J; bases not matched to a gene: 9. CDR1 and CDR2 from the germline V gene are LNHDA and SQIVND (reference sequence).